The clone carrying this T cell receptor beta chain turned up a few times. No antigen is known for it. This entry comes from a study of beta chain features in type 1 diabetes. Overall study results and limits: A moderate, significant TCRB CDR3 shortening appeared in type 1 diabetes across four CD4+ subsets.

Every isolated RNA sample was fully reverse transcribed, so sequencing captured expressed TCRB transcripts. Data came from immunoSEQ multiplex PCR; TCRdb stores just in-frame clones and leaves some out. The repertoire holds about 340,000 clones, with about 13% as singletons. V was clipped by 0 bases and J by 4 bases, with 10 bases between them. This CDR3 comprises 14 residues. Germline V CDR1 and CDR2: SGHNT, YYREEE (reference sequence). The TCR comes from a woman aged 18-30 years with type 1 diabetes. The sequenced sample was naive CD4+ T cells from blood. The gene calls are TRBV5-4 and TRBJ1-2, with D maybe TRBD1 (6 bases). CDR3 protein: CASSLGLTGYGYTF. CDR3 DNA: TGTGCCAGCAGCTTGGGCCTGACAGGCTATGGCTACACCTTC. The variable domain in full, completed from reference TRBV5-4 and TRBJ1-2, reads ETGVTQSPTHLIKTRGQQVTLRCSSQSGHNTVSWYQQALGQGPQFIFQYYREEENGRGNFPPRFSGLQFPNYSSELNVNALELDDSALYLCASSLGLTGYGYTFGSGTRLTVV.